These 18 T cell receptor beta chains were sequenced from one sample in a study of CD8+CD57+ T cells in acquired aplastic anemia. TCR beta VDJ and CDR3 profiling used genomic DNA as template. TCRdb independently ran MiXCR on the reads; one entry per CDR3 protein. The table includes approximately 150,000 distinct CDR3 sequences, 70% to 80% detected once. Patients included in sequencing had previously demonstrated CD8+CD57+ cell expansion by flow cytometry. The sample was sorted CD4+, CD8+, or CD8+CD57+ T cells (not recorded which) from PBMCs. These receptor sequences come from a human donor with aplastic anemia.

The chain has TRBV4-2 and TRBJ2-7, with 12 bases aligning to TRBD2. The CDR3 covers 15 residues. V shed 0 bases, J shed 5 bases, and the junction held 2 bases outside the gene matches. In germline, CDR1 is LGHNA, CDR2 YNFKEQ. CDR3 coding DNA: TGTGCCAGCAGCCAAGATTGGACTAGCGGGGACGAGCAGTACTTC. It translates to CASSQDWTSGDEQYF.

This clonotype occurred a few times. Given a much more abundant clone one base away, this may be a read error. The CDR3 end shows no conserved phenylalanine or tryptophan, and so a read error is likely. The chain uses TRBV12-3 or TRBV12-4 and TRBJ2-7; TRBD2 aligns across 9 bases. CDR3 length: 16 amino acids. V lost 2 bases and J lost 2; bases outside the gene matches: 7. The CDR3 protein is CASSLWTSDSPYEQYL. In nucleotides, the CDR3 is TGTGCCAGCAGTTTATGGACTAGCGACTCCCCCTACGAGCAGTACCTC.

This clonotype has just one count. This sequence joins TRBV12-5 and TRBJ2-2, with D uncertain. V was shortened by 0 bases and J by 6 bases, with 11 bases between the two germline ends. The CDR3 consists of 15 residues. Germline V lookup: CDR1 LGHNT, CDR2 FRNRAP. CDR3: CASGLVLGAAGELFF. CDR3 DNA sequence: TGTGCTAGTGGTTTGGTACTCGGTGCGGCCGGGGAGCTGTTTTTT.

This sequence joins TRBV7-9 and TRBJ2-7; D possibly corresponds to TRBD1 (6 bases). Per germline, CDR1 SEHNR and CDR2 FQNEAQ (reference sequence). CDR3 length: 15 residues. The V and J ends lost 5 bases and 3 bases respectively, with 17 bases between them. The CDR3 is CASSRLGQPRYEQYF. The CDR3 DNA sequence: TGTGCCAGCAGCCGACTCGGACAGCCGCGCTACGAGCAGTACTTC.

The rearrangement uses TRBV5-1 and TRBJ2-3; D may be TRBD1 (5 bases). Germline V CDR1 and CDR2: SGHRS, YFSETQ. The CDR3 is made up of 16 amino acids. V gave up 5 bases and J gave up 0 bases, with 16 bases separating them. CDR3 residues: CASRGAGNTSTDTQYF. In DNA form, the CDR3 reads TGCGCCAGCAGAGGAGCAGGGAATACTAGCACAGATACGCAGTATTTT.

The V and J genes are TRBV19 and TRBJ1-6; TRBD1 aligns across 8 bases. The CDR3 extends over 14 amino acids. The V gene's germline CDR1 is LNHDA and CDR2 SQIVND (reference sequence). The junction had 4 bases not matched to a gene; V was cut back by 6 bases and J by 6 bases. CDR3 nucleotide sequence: TGTGCCAGTAGCCCCGGACAGGGTAATTCACCCCTCCACTTT. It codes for CASSPGQGNSPLHF.

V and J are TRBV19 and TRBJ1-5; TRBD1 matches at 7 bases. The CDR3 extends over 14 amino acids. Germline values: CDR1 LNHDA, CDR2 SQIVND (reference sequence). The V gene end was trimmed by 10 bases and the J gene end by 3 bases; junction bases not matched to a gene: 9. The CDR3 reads CATLDRRNNQPQHF. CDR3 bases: TGTGCCACCCTGGACAGGCGAAACAATCAGCCCCAGCATTTT.

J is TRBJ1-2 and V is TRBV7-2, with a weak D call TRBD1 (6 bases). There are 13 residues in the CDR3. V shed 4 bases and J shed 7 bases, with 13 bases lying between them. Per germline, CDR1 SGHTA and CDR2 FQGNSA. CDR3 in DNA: TGTGCCAGCAGCTCCCAACAGGGTAGTGGCTACACCTTC. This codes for CASSSQQGSGYTF.

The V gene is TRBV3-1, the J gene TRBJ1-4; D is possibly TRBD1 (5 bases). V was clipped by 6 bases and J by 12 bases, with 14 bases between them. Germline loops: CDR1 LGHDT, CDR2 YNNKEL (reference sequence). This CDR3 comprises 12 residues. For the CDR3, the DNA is TGTGCCAGCAGTCTACAGGAGGGAGAACTGTTTTTT. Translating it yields CASSLQEGELFF.

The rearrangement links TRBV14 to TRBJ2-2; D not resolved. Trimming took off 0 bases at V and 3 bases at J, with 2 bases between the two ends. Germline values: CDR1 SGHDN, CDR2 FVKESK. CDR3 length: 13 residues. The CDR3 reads CASSQDYTGELFF. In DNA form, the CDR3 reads TGTGCCAGCAGCCAAGACTACACCGGGGAGCTGTTTTTT.

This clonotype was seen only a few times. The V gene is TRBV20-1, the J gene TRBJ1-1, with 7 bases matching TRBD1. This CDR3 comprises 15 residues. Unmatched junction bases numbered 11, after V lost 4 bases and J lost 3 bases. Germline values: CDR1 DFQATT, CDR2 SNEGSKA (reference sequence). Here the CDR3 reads CSAIPLTGSHTEAFF. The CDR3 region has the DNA TGCAGTGCTATTCCCCTGACAGGGTCCCACACTGAAGCTTTCTTT.

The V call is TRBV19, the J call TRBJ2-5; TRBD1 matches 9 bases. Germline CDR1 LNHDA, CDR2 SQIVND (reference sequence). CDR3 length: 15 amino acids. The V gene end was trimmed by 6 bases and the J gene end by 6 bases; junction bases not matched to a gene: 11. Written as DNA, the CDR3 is TGTGCCAGTAGCGCCCGGGACAGGGACTTCCAGACCCAGTACTTC. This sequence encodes CASSARDRDFQTQYF.

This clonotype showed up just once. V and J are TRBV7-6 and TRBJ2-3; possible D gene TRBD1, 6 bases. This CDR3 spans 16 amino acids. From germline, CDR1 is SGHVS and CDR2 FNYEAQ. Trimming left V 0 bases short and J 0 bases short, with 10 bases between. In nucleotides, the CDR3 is TGTGCCAGCAGCTTAGCGGCAGGGGATAGCACAGATACGCAGTATTTT. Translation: CASSLAAGDSTDTQYF.

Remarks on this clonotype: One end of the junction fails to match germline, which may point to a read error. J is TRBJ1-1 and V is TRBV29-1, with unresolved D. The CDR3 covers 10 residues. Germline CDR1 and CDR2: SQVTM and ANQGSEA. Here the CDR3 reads CSGKNSEAFF. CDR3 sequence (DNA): TGCAGCGGGAAAAACAGTGAAGCTTTCTTT.

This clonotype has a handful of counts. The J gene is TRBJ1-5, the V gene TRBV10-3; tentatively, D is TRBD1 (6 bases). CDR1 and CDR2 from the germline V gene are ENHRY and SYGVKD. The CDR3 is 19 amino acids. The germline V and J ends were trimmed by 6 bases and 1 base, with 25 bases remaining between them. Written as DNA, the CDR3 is TGTGCCATCAGCGATCAACCTTGGACAGAAAAGGGGAGCAATCAGCCCCAGCATTTT. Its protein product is CAISDQPWTEKGSNQPQHF.

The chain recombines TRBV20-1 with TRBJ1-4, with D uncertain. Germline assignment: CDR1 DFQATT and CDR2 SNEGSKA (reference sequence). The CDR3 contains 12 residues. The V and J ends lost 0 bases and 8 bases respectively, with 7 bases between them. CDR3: CSARDGPEKLFF. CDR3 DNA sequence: TGCAGTGCTAGAGATGGGCCCGAAAAACTGTTTTTT.

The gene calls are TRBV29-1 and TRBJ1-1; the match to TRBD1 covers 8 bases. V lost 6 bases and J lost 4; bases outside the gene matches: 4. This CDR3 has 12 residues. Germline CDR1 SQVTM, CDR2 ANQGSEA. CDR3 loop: CSVTTGVTEAFF. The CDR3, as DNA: TGCAGCGTGACGACAGGGGTCACTGAAGCTTTCTTT.

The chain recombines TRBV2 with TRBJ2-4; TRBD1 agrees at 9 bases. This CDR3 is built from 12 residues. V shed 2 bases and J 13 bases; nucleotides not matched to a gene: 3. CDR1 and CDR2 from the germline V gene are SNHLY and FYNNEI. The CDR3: CASSEQDRGQYF. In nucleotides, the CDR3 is TGTGCCAGCAGTGAACAGGACAGGGGCCAGTACTTC.